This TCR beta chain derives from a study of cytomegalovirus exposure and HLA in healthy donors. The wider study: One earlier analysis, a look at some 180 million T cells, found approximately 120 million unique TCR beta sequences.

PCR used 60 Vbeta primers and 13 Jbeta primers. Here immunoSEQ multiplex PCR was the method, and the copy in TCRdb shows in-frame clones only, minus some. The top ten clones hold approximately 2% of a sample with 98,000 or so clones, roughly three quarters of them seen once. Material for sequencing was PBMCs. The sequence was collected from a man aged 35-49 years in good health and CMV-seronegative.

DNA for the CDR3: TGTGCCAGCAGGGGGGGGGAGGGACAGGGAATATCCAAAAACATTCAGTACTTC. Protein product: CASRGGEGQGISKNIQYF. This sequence joins TRBV5-4 and TRBJ2-4; 9 positions match TRBD1. This CDR3 is 18 amino acids long. Germline CDR1 reads SGHNT; CDR2 reads YYREEE (reference sequence). V lost 5 bases and J lost 2; bases outside the gene matches: 14.